The clone carrying this T cell receptor beta chain was counted many times. This sample is drawn from a study of response to subunit inactivated influenza vaccine. Per the germline V gene, CDR1 is MDHEN and CDR2 is SYDVKM. This CDR3 has 13 amino acids. V dropped 4 bases and J dropped 3 bases, with 10 bases sitting between them. TCRdb itself ran the RT-PCR reads through MiXCR, one entry per CDR3 protein. The table records around 200,000 distinct CDR3 sequences, roughly 8.7% of them present only once. The receptor was isolated from a man aged 50 or older who received an inactivated influenza vaccine. The V gene is TRBV28, the J gene TRBJ2-7; possibly TRBD2 for D (5 bases). The source material was non-naive T cells sorted from PBMCs, sampled on the day of vaccination. CDR3 sequence: CASSSGILYEQYF. The CDR3 DNA reads TGTGCCAGCAGTTCCGGGATCCTCTACGAGCAGTACTTC.